The 10 T cell receptor beta chains listed next were all sequenced from one sample in a study of circulating and synovial CD4+ cells in juvenile arthritis (dated by TCRdb to 2013 to 2016). Libraries were made using the immunoSEQ multiplex PCR assay. In its TCRdb copy, this immuneACCESS table keeps in-frame sequences only and misses some clones. Where compared with another copy, unresolved V genes explain less than half of these, and the others have no known cause. In all, the sample holds 1,800 or so clones, and 90% of those were seen once. The top ten clones comprise just under 3% of the sample. Sequencing was done on a sample of HLA-DR+ CD4+ T cells from blood. The cell subset or site label here, explained by the study, means: circulating pathogenic-like lymphocytes, sorted as HLA-DR+CD14-CD3+CD4+CD25low/- blood T cells. The receptors come from a human patient with juvenile idiopathic arthritis. Some clones in this sample may be carry-over from other donors' samples.

The chain has TRBV18 and TRBJ1-1; TRBD1 aligns across 7 bases. CDR1 and CDR2 from the germline V gene are KGHSH and LQKENI. The junction had 9 bases not matched to a gene; V was cut back by 5 bases and J by 9 bases. This CDR3 has 13 residues. Here the CDR3 reads CASSVIRDSQAFF. The DNA for the CDR3 is TGTGCCAGCTCAGTTATCCGGGACAGTCAAGCTTTCTTT. Full variable domain (remainder filled in from reference TRBV18 and TRBJ1-1): NAGVMQNPRHLVRRRGQEARLRCSPMKGHSHVYWYRQLPEEGLKFMVYLQKENIIDESGMPKERFSAEFPKEGPSILRIQQVVRGDSAAYFCASSVIRDSQAFFGQGTRLTVV.

Only one count was recorded for this clone. DNA for the CDR3: TGTGCCAGCAGCTTGACAGGGGGCGCAGATACGCAGTATTTT. Encoded protein: CASSLTGGADTQYF. The rearrangement joins TRBV11-2 to TRBJ2-3, with 10 bases aligning to TRBD1. V was pared by 3 bases and J by 4 bases, with 1 base of the junction left unmatched. The CDR3 is 14 residues long. CDR1 SGHAT and CDR2 FQNNGV come from the germline V gene.

About this clone: The junction and the germline gene differ at one end; a read error may be behind it. The sample holds other DNA sequences that translate to the same CDR3. The genes are TRBV2 and TRBJ1-6; 8 bases fit TRBD1. Germline V gene lookup returns CDR1 SNHLY and CDR2 FYNNEI. CDR3 size: 13 residues. The CDR3 is CASKGQENSPLHF. In DNA form, the CDR3 reads TGTGCCAGCAAGGGACAGGAAAATTCCCCCCTCCACTTT.

The chain is built from TRBV11-2 and TRBJ1-1, with a possible D match to TRBD1 (6 bases). CDR3 size: 15 residues. Germline-derived CDR1 and CDR2 are SGHAT and FQNNGV. Between the trimmed V and J ends, which lost 5 bases and 4 bases, there was a span of 17 bases. CDR3 protein: CASSRTDPVGTEAFF. The DNA of the CDR3 is TGTGCCAGCAGCAGGACAGACCCAGTGGGCACTGAAGCTTTCTTT.

The V call is TRBV15, the J call TRBJ2-5, with D perhaps TRBD1 (5 bases). The V end lost 8 bases, the J end lost 5 bases, and 18 bases lay between the germline ends. Looked up from germline, CDR1 is LNHNV and CDR2 is YYDKDF (reference sequence). The CDR3 consists of 14 residues. The CDR3 region has the DNA TGTGCCACCGTTCCAAACAGGTTCGGGGAGACCCAGTACTTC. It encodes CATVPNRFGETQYF.

The J gene is TRBJ1-2, the V gene TRBV12-2. TRBV12-2 is classified as a pseudogene. The CDR3 sequence is 16 residues long. CDR3: CASRCSGVGERYGYTF. In DNA, the CDR3 is TGTGCAAGTCGCTGCTCCGGGGTTGGAGAGAGGTATGGCTACACCTTC.

This clone was observed a single time. V gene TRBV19 combines with J gene TRBJ2-5, with 8 bases that match TRBD2. CDR1 and CDR2 from the germline V gene are LNHDA and SQIVND (reference sequence). The CDR3 runs 13 residues. Trimming removed 4 bases from V and 5 bases from J; junction bases left unmatched: 3. The CDR3 reads CASSRTSKETQYF. The CDR3 nucleotides read TGTGCCAGTAGTAGGACTAGCAAGGAGACCCAGTACTTC.

The CDR3 here is CASRPAGTRSRYEQYF. Written as DNA, the CDR3 is TGTGCCAGCAGACCCGCCGGGACTAGGAGTCGATACGAGCAGTACTTC. The chain recombines TRBV28 with TRBJ2-7; 8 nucleotides match TRBD2. V was pared by 6 bases and J by 4 bases, with 14 bases of the junction left unmatched. This CDR3 comprises 16 residues. Germline CDR1 reads MDHEN; CDR2 reads SYDVKM.

The chain's CDR3 is CAWATGGLAEAFF. The CDR3 nucleotides are TGTGCCTGGGCCACAGGGGGCTTGGCTGAAGCTTTCTTT. This sequence joins TRBV30 and TRBJ1-1; 9 positions agree with TRBD1. The CDR3 is made up of 13 amino acids. The V gene's germline CDR1 is GTSNPN and CDR2 SVGIG (reference sequence). V shed 5 bases, J shed 6 bases, and the junction held 7 bases outside the gene matches.

This sequence joins TRBV6-5 and TRBJ1-1, with 7 bases aligning to TRBD1. The CDR3 runs to 15 residues. Germline CDR1 MNHEY, CDR2 SVGAGI. V shed 5 bases and J 5 bases; nucleotides not matched to a gene: 11. DNA for the CDR3: TGTGCCAGCAGTCAAATCTCAGGGGGAGTGACTGAAGCTTTCTTT. Its protein product is CASSQISGGVTEAFF.